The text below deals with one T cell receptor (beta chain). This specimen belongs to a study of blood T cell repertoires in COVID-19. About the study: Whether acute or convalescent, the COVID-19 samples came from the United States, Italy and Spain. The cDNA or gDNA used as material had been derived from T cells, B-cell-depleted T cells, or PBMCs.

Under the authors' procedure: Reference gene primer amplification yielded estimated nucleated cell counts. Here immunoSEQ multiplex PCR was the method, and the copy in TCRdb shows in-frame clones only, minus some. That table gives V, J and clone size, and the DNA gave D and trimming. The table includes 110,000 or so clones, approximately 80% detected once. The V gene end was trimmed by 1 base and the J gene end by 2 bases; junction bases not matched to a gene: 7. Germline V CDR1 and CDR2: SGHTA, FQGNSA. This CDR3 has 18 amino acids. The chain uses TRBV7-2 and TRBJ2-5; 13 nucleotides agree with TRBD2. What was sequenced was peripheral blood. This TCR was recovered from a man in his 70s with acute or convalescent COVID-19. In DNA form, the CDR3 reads TGTGCCAGCAGCTTAGTATGGACTAGCGGGGGCCTTCAAGAGACCCAGTACTTC. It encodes CASSLVWTSGGLQETQYF.